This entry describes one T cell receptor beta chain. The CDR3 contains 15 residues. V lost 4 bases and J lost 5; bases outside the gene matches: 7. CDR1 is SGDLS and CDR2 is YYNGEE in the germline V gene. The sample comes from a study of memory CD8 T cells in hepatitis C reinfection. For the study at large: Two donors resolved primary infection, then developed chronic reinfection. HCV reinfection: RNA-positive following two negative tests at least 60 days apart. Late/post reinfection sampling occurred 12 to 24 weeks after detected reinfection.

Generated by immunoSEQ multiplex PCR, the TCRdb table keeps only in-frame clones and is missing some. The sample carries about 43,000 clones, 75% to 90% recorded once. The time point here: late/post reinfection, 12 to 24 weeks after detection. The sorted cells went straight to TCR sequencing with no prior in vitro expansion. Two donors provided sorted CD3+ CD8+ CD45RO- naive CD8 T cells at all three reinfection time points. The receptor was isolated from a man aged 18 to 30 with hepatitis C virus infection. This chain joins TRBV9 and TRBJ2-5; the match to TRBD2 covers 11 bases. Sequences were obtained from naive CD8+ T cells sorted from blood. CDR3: CASSPYSGGAETQYF. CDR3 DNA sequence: TGTGCCAGCAGCCCCTATAGCGGGGGGGCGGAGACCCAGTACTTC.